A single T cell receptor beta chain is shown here with its context. Its target antigen remains unknown. Base qualities are not at hand, and no much larger clone is one base apart. This record belongs to a study of T cell responses to AZD1222 COVID-19 vaccine (dated by TCRdb to the early 2020s). The study in broad terms: Because spike-specific TCR depth and breadth did not differ between the two schedules, AZD1222 recipients who got a second dose at roughly 4 weeks were pooled with those who got a second dose at roughly 12 weeks. A total of 233 trial participants underwent TCR sequencing, of whom 207 received two doses of AZD1222 and about 26 received two doses of the MenACWY control vaccine. Trial participants were enrolled by age into subgroups of 18-55, 56-69 and 70-plus years, and roughly 150, 30 and 60 TCR-sequenced participants, respectively, were included in these subgroups. General conclusions and limits of the study: A significant rise in spike-specific TCR breadth and depth was observed after two AZD1222 doses relative to day 0 and relative to MenACWY recipients. Epitopes outside the regions mutated in the B.1.351 and B.1.1.7 variants were reportedly recognized by nearly half of the unique spike-specific TCRs. In the small 56-69-year group, the increase in depth fell short of significance, most likely because of low power. The whole spike protein was spanned by vaccine-associated CD4 TCRs, and dominant responses were seen in regions 160-218 and 743-854. Conclusions about previously exposed vaccinees are limited, since just 6 or 7 AZD1222 recipients were seropositive for SARS-CoV-2 at baseline. Because no day 14 peak-response samples were available, the repertoires could be characterized only after the peak T cell response. Participants were mostly white British, with more females than males. The authors suggested clonal diversity may have been underestimated.

The CDR3 regions of human TCRbeta chains were subjected to immunosequencing. The original methods were these. TCRs in the repertoires were matched against a reference library of SARS-CoV-2-specific TCRs that had been generated with the MIRA antigen-specificity platform. Breadth was defined as the fraction of unique TCRs that were SARS-CoV-2-associated. Depth was defined as the fraction of total T cells that were SARS-CoV-2-associated. Using the MIRA data, each spike-specific TCR was assigned both to the spike region to which the TCR was reactive and to a CD4 or CD8 class. Log10-transformed breadth and depth values were compared by one-way ANOVA with Sidak's multiple comparisons tests. TCRdb provides this immuneACCESS table in a form limited to in-frame rearrangements. Some clones are lacking; in checked studies, under half of them reflect an unresolved V gene, and why the rest are absent is not known. Clone size and the V and J calls come from that table; the DNA yielded D and trimming. The sample profile shows about 260,000 clones; roughly 93% of them were found once. The biggest ten clones account for less than 0.6% of the sample.

The CDR3, cysteine through phenylalanine, is 14 amino acids long. Just the 42-base CDR3 DNA is kept, in frame starting at base 1. V sheds 5 bases and J sheds 4 bases, leaving 11 bases between their ends. Via the germline V gene, CDR1 is SGHTA and CDR2 FQGNSA. The label giving this sample's time point can be read as: baseline before first vaccination. Samples from vaccinated people were obtained from the UK trials COV001 and COV002, which included a single-blind randomized controlled phase 2/3 trial of AZD1222 (ChAdOx1 nCoV-19) in healthy adults. For TCRbeta chain sequencing, PBMC samples were collected from trial participants at day 0 and at day 28 after the second dose.

The sequencing here drew on peripheral blood, taken on day 0 of AZD1222 vaccination. The sequence came from an adult in good health. In this chain, TRBV7-2 is recombined with TRBJ2-2; a weak D assignment points to TRBD1 (6 bases agree). In nucleotide form, the sequence is TGTGCCAGCAGCCCGGGACATAGCACCGGGGAGCTGTTTTTT. This gives the protein CASSPGHSTGELFF.